What follows are 15 T cell receptor beta chains derived from one specimen sequenced in a study of cytomegalovirus exposure and HLA in healthy donors. The PCR made use of 60 Vbeta and 13 Jbeta primers. Only in-frame clones appear in the TCRdb table, and some are missing; sequencing was by immunoSEQ multiplex PCR. The table lists 150,000 to 250,000 clones, roughly 85% of them singletons. The sample consisted of PBMCs. All receptors come from a woman in her twenties or thirties in good health and CMV-seropositive.

The rearrangement links TRBV19 to TRBJ2-7, with 11 bases lining up with TRBD1. The length of the CDR3 is 19 residues. The germline CDR1 and CDR2 sequences are LNHDA and SQIVND (reference sequence). V lost 5 bases, J lost 4 bases, and 19 bases stayed unmatched. CDR3 sequence reads: CASSEPYPGQGVVRYEQYF. The DNA of the CDR3 is TGTGCCAGTAGTGAACCATACCCGGGACAGGGGGTAGTGAGGTACGAGCAGTACTTC.

The rearrangement uses TRBV10-3 and TRBJ1-1; no clear D gene. V shed 4 bases and J shed 5 bases, with 11 bases lying between them. This CDR3 spans 13 amino acids. Per the germline V gene, CDR1 is ENHRY and CDR2 is SYGVKD. The CDR3 nucleotides are TGTGCCATCAGTGCTGCAGTTGCAACTGAAGCTTTCTTT. Translating it yields CAISAAVATEAFF.

V usage is TRBV4-1 and J usage is TRBJ1-1; D is undetermined. The germline V and J ends were trimmed by 1 base and 11 bases, with 23 bases remaining between them. CDR1 and CDR2 (germline): MGHRA, YSYEKL. This CDR3 is 16 amino acids long. CDR3 DNA: TGCGCCAGCAGCCAAGTTGGGAGGGCCAAAAGCCGGAGGGCTTTCTTT. Protein sequence: CASSQVGRAKSRRAFF.

The chain links TRBV5-1 to TRBJ2-3; 7 bases agree with TRBD1. The CDR3 loop spans 15 amino acids. The junction had 7 bases not matched to a gene; V was cut back by 4 bases and J by 2 bases. The germline V gene has CDR1 SGHRS and CDR2 YFSETQ. In DNA form, the CDR3 reads TGCGCCAGCAGCGTGACCGGGACAGTCACAGATACGCAGTATTTT. Translation: CASSVTGTVTDTQYF.

The V call is TRBV7-9, the J call TRBJ1-2, with no clear D. V lost 1 base and J 3 bases, leaving 12 bases between the germline ends. The CDR3 covers 15 residues. Germline lookup yields CDR1 SEHNR and CDR2 FQNEAQ (reference sequence). The CDR3 nucleotides read TGTGCCAGCAGCTTAGGGGCTGATTATTACTATGGCTACACCTTC. It encodes CASSLGADYYYGYTF.

The V call is TRBV30, the J call TRBJ2-7, with a tentative D call TRBD1 (7 bases). This CDR3 contains 11 residues. Germline CDR1 and CDR2: GTSNPN and SVGIG (reference sequence). V shed 8 bases and J shed 2 bases, with 10 bases lying between them. CDR3 nucleotide sequence: TGTGCCGGAGGGACAGCCTACGAGCAGTACTTC. Protein sequence: CAGGTAYEQYF.

In its sample, this clone was seen a few times. The V call is TRBV7-9, the J call TRBJ1-4; D gene unclear. Germline lookup yields CDR1 SEHNR and CDR2 FQNEAQ (reference sequence). Between the trimmed V and J ends, which lost 5 bases and 4 bases, there was a span of 11 bases. The CDR3 is 14 amino acids. The CDR3 coding sequence is TGTGCCAGCAGCCCCTCTGAGGGTAATGAAAAACTGTTTTTT. It yields the protein CASSPSEGNEKLFF.

The chain carries TRBV5-1 and TRBJ2-3; 8 nucleotides align to TRBD2. The trim removed 3 bases at V and 5 bases at J, leaving 8 bases unmatched. The CDR3 is 15 residues long. The V gene's germline CDR1 is SGHRS and CDR2 YFSETQ. The CDR3 loop is CASSYGSGGGDTQYF. The CDR3 bases are TGCGCCAGCAGCTATGGCAGCGGGGGTGGAGATACGCAGTATTTT.

The V call is TRBV27, the J call TRBJ2-2, with 7 bases matching TRBD1. The CDR3 covers 13 residues. Germline V gene lookup returns CDR1 MNHEY and CDR2 SMNVEV (reference sequence). Losses at the gene ends were 7 bases for V and 5 bases for J; bases not matched to a gene: 4. The chain's CDR3 is CASTNRGTGELFF. DNA of the CDR3: TGTGCCAGCACAAACAGGGGAACCGGGGAGCTGTTTTTT.

The gene calls are TRBV6-1 and TRBJ1-1; the D gene is possibly TRBD1 (5 bases). Germline CDR1 reads MNHNS; CDR2 reads SASEGT. The CDR3 totals 14 residues. Trimming pared 2 bases from V and 1 base from J, leaving 8 bases between. The chain's CDR3 is CASSERQGNTEAFF. CDR3 nucleotide sequence: TGTGCCAGCAGTGAAAGGCAGGGGAACACTGAAGCTTTCTTT.

This clone has more than one count but fewer than ten. This sequence joins TRBV25-1 and TRBJ1-2; maybe TRBD1 (6 bases). The CDR3 has 16 residues. Germline CDR1 reads MGHDK; CDR2 reads SYGVNS. With 3 bases removed from V and 1 base from J, the gap between germline ends came to 15 bases. The CDR3, as DNA: TGTGCCAGCAGTGATGTCGGCGGGGGGCTTAACTATGGCTACACCTTC. Residues: CASSDVGGGLNYGYTF.

This CDR3 reads CASSLLTSGAYEQYF. The CDR3 nucleotides are TGTGCCAGCAGCTTGTTGACTAGCGGGGCATACGAGCAGTACTTC. The chain combines TRBV7-8 with TRBJ2-7, with TRBD2 matching over 11 bases. Germline-derived CDR1 and CDR2 are SGHVS and FQNEAQ. The CDR3 runs 15 residues. The junction had 5 bases not matched to a gene; V was cut back by 3 bases and J by 4 bases. Full variable domain (remainder filled in from reference TRBV7-8 and TRBJ2-7): GAGVSQSPRYKVAKRGQDVALRCDPISGHVSLFWYQQALGQGPEFLTYFQNEAQLDKSGLPSDRFFAERPEGSVSTLKIQRTQQEDSAVYLCASSLLTSGAYEQYFGPGTRLTVT.

The rearrangement joins TRBV2 to TRBJ2-3, with 7 bases aligning to TRBD1. The junction had 7 bases not matched to a gene; V was cut back by 4 bases and J by 0 bases. The CDR3 contains 16 residues. Germline lookup yields CDR1 SNHLY and CDR2 FYNNEI. The CDR3 DNA reads TGTGCCAGCAGTGCCGGACAGGTCGGTAGCACAGATACGCAGTATTTT. Amino acids: CASSAGQVGSTDTQYF.

The rearrangement joins TRBV7-2 to TRBJ2-3, with D hard to call. The CDR3 covers 15 residues. CDR1 and CDR2 from the germline V gene are SGHTA and FQGNSA. Deletions cut 5 bases from V and 2 bases from J, with 14 bases between. The CDR3 DNA follows: TGTGCCAGCAGCCCTTCTGCGGCCCTCACAGATACGCAGTATTTT. This gives the protein CASSPSAALTDTQYF.

This chain uses TRBV11-3 with TRBJ2-7; 8 nucleotides align to TRBD1. The CDR3 runs 14 residues. Germline lookup yields CDR1 SGHNT and CDR2 YENEEA. The trim removed 1 base at V and 1 base at J, leaving 0 bases unmatched. The chain's CDR3 is CASSLGTGSYEQYF. CDR3 in DNA: TGTGCCAGCAGCTTAGGGACAGGGTCCTACGAGCAGTACTTC.